This T cell receptor (beta chain) was observed in a study of blood T cell repertoires in COVID-19. TCRdb's table, derived via immunoSEQ multiplex PCR, lists solely in-frame clones and lacks some. The sample has 65,000 to 85,000 clones, roughly 84% seen once; the top ten hold approximately 10%. J gave up 2 bases and V 1 base, and 6 bases lay outside the gene matches. The germline CDR1 and CDR2 sequences are SGHTA and FQGNSA. The CDR3 runs 16 residues. Sequencing was performed on peripheral blood. The clonotype was recovered from a woman aged 18-29 years with acute or convalescent COVID-19. This chain links TRBV7-2 with TRBJ2-3; TRBD2 agrees at 7 bases. CDR3 residues: CASSLGASGNTDTQYF. The DNA of the CDR3 is TGTGCCAGCAGCTTAGGGGCTAGCGGAAACACAGATACGCAGTATTTT.